The entry below gives a single T cell receptor beta chain sequence along with its context. Its antigen is undetermined. MiXCR, run by TCRdb on the RT-PCR reads, gives a single entry per CDR3 protein. The sample yields under 950,000 distinct CDR3 sequences, about 20% seen once. This entry belongs to a study of response to subunit inactivated influenza vaccine. Points from the study as a whole: The authors offered the suggestion that each seasonal influenza vaccination recruits few new T cells.

The clonotype was recovered from a man in his forties or fifties who received an inactivated influenza vaccine. This specimen was PBMCs from blood, taken around 5 days after vaccination.

For the CDR3, the DNA is TGCAGCGTTGTAAGGGTGAACACTGAAGCTTTCTTT. The encoded protein is CSVVRVNTEAFF. The chain has TRBV29-1 and TRBJ1-1; no reliable D call. This CDR3 contains 12 residues. Trimming took 4 bases from V and 0 from J, leaving 6 bases between them. Germline-derived CDR1 and CDR2 are SQVTM and ANQGSEA.